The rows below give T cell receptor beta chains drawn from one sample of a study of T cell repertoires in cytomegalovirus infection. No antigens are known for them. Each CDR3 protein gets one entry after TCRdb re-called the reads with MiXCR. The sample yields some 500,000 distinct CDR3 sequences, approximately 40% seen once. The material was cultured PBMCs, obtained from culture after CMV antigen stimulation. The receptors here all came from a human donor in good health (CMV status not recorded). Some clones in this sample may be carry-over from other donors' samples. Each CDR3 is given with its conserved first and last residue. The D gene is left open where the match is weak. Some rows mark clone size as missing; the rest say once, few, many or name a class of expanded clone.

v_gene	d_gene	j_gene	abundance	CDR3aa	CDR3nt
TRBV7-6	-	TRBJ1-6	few	CASSKDAEINSPLHF	TGTGCCAGCAGCAAAGACGCGGAAATAAATTCACCCCTCCACTTT
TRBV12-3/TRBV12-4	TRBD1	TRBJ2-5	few	CASSTDRGETQYF	TGTGCCAGCAGCACCGACAGGGGAGAGACCCAGTACTTC
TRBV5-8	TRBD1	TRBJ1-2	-	CASSLTPTGVRGYTF	TGTGCCAGCAGCTTGACCCCGACAGGGGTCCGTGGCTACACCTTC
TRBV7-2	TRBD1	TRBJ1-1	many	CASRPRTGENTEAFF	TGTGCCAGCAGACCTAGGACAGGGGAAAACACTGAAGCTTTCTTT
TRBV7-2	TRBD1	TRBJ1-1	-	CASSLSRQGSTEAFF	TGTGCCAGCAGCTTATCCCGACAGGGGAGCACTGAAGCTTTCTTT
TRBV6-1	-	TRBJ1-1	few	CASSGRGQGITEAFF	TGTGCCAGCAGTGGTCGGGGACAAGGAATCACTGAAGCTTTCTTT
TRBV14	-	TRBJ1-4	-	CASSQRGRQKKLFF	TGTGCCAGCAGCCAAAGGGGCCGCCAGAAAAAACTGTTTTTT
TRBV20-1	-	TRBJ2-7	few	CSARDVRTYYEQYF	TGCAGTGCTAGAGATGTCAGGACGTACTACGAGCAGTACTTC
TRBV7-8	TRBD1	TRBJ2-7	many	CASSLGLGQPTSYEQYF	TGTGCCAGCAGCTTAGGGTTGGGACAGCCTACCAGCTACGAGCAGTACTTC
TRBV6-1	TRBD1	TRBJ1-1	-	CATSLTGSGNTEAFF	TGTGCCACCTCCTTGACAGGGTCTGGGAACACTGAAGCTTTCTTT
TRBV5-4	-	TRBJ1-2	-	CAATKGSEYYGYTF	TGTGCCGCAACCAAGGGCAGTGAATACTATGGCTACACCTTC
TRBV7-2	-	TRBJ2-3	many	CASSDPPTDTQYF	TGTGCCAGCAGCGACCCCCCCACAGATACGCAGTATTTT
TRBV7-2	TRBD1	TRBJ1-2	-	CASSIDRGYGYTF	TGTGCCAGCAGCATTGACAGGGGTTATGGCTACACCTTC
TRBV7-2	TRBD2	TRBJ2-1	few	CASSLDETSVQYEQFF	TGTGCCAGCAGCTTAGATGAGACTAGCGTACAGTATGAGCAGTTCTTC
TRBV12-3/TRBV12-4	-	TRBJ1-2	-	CASRALYGYTF	TGTGCCAGCAGGGCCCTCTATGGCTACACCTTC
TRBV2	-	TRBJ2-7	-	CASRDSRYEQYF	TGTGCCAGCAGGGACAGTCGGTACGAGCAGTACTTC
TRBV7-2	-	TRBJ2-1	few	CASSSSRARQFF	TGTGCCAGCAGCTCAAGTAGGGCCCGACAGTTCTTC
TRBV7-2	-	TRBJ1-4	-	CASSKAGSYEKLFF	TGTGCCAGCAGTAAAGCAGGGTCATATGAAAAACTGTTTTTT
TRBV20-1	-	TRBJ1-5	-	CSARDGRGNQPQHF	TGCAGTGCTAGAGATGGCAGAGGCAATCAGCCCCAGCATTTT
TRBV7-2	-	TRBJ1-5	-	CASSLGALQLNQPQHF	TGTGCCAGCAGCTTAGGAGCCCTACAACTAAATCAGCCCCAGCATTTT
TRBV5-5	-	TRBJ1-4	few	CASSGSGEKLFF	TGTGCCAGCAGCGGGTCAGGAGAAAAACTGTTTTTT
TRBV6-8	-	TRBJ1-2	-	CASFVFSSRTNYGYTF	TGTGCCAGCTTTGTTTTTTCGAGCCGGACAAACTATGGCTACACCTTC
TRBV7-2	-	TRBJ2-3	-	CASSPLTSTDTQYF	TGTGCCAGCAGTCCACTGACGAGCACAGATACGCAGTATTTT
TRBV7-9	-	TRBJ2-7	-	CASSLIDRDEQYF	TGTGCCAGCAGCTTGATAGATCGGGACGAGCAGTACTTC
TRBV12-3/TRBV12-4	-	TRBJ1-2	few	CASSFQGLRGYTF	TGTGCCAGCAGTTTTCAGGGTTTGCGTGGCTACACCTTC
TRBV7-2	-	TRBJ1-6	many	CASSLVTGSPLHF	TGTGCCAGCAGCTTAGTAACGGGGTCACCCCTCCACTTT
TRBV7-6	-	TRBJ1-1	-	CASSSRTNTEAFF	TGTGCCAGCAGCTCCCGGACGAACACTGAAGCTTTCTTT
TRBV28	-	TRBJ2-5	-	CASRRQMETQYF	TGTGCCAGCAGACGACAGATGGAGACCCAGTACTTC
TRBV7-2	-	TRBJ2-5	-	CASRAFSGGETQYF	TGTGCCAGCAGGGCCTTTTCGGGCGGAGAGACCCAGTACTTC
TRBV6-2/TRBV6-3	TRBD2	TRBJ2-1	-	CASSYSPPSGTPNEQFF	TGTGCCAGCAGTTACTCCCCCCCTAGCGGGACACCCAATGAGCAGTTCTTC
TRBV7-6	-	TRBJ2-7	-	CASSQGQSSYEQYF	TGTGCCAGCAGCCAAGGGCAGAGCTCCTACGAGCAGTACTTC
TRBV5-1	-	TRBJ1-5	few	CASSPDGGLGQPQHF	TGCGCCAGCAGCCCGGACGGGGGGCTTGGGCAGCCCCAGCATTTT
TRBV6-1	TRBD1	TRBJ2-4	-	CASSEALLSTGTAKNIQYF	TGTGCCAGCAGTGAAGCGCTCTTATCGACAGGGACGGCCAAAAACATTCAGTACTTC
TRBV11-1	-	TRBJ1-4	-	CASSPGGTLNEKLFF	TGTGCCAGCAGCCCAGGAGGGACCCTTAATGAAAAACTGTTTTTT
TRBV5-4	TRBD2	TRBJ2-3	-	CASRNLAGDKDTQYF	TGTGCCAGCAGAAACCTAGCGGGGGATAAAGATACGCAGTATTTT
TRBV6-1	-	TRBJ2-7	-	CASRELRGEQYF	TGTGCCAGCAGGGAGCTTCGAGGCGAGCAGTACTTC
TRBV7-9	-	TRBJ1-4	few	CASRSGTVGEKLFF	TGTGCCAGCAGATCCGGGACGGTGGGCGAAAAACTGTTTTTT
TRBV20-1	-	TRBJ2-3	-	CSARNPGLHTDTQYF	TGCAGTGCTAGGAACCCCGGACTTCACACAGATACGCAGTATTTT
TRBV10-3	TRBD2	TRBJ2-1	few	CAISGTSGRALRYNEQFF	TGTGCCATCAGTGGGACTAGCGGGAGGGCCCTACGTTACAATGAGCAGTTCTTC
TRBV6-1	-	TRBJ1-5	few	CASSEWAASNQPQHF	TGTGCCAGCAGTGAATGGGCAGCCAGCAATCAGCCCCAGCATTTT
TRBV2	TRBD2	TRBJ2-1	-	CASRLSGSVYNEQFF	TGTGCCAGCAGGTTGAGCGGGAGTGTGTACAATGAGCAGTTCTTC
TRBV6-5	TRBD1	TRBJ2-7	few	CASTTGTGTSYEQYF	TGTGCCAGCACGACCGGGACAGGGACTTCCTACGAGCAGTACTTC
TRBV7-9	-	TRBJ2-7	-	CASSLWDNQDEQYF	TGTGCCAGCAGCTTATGGGACAATCAAGACGAGCAGTACTTC
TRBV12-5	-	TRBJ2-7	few	CASGAYEQYF	TGTGCTAGTGGGGCGTATGAGCAGTACTTC
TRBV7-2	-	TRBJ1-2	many	CASSSQPAGGYTF	TGTGCCAGCAGCTCTCAGCCCGCGGGGGGCTACACCTTC
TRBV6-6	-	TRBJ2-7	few	CASSYSSQGGNYEQYF	TGTGCCAGCAGTTACTCTTCACAGGGGGGGAACTACGAGCAGTACTTC
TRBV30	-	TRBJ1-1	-	CAWSVVRLNTEAFF	TGTGCCTGGAGTGTAGTACGGCTGAACACTGAAGCTTTCTTT
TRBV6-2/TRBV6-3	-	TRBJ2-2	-	CATTWASVGTGELFF	TGTGCCACAACGTGGGCTAGCGTAGGCACCGGGGAGCTGTTTTTT
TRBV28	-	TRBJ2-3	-	CASWPPGTDTQYF	TGTGCCAGTTGGCCACCGGGCACAGATACGCAGTATTTT
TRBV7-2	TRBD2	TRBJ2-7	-	CASSTTSGPYEQYF	TGTGCCAGCAGCACAACTAGCGGTCCCTACGAGCAGTACTTC
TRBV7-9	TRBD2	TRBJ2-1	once	CAGKAGGFYNEQFF	TGTGCCGGAAAAGCGGGGGGTTTTTACAATGAGCAGTTCTTC
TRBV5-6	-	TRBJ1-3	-	CASSGDTARSGNTIYF	TGTGCCAGCAGCGGAGACACCGCCCGCTCTGGAAACACCATATATTTT
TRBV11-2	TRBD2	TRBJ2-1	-	CASSRGRTTYNEQFF	TGTGCCAGCAGCCGCGGGAGGACTACTTACAATGAGCAGTTCTTC
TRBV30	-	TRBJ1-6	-	CAWSLFPDSSYNSPLHF	TGTGCCTGGAGTTTGTTCCCGGACAGCTCCTATAATTCACCCCTCCACTTT
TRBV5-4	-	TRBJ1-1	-	CASSLETEIGAFF	TGTGCCAGCAGCTTAGAGACCGAAATTGGAGCTTTCTTT